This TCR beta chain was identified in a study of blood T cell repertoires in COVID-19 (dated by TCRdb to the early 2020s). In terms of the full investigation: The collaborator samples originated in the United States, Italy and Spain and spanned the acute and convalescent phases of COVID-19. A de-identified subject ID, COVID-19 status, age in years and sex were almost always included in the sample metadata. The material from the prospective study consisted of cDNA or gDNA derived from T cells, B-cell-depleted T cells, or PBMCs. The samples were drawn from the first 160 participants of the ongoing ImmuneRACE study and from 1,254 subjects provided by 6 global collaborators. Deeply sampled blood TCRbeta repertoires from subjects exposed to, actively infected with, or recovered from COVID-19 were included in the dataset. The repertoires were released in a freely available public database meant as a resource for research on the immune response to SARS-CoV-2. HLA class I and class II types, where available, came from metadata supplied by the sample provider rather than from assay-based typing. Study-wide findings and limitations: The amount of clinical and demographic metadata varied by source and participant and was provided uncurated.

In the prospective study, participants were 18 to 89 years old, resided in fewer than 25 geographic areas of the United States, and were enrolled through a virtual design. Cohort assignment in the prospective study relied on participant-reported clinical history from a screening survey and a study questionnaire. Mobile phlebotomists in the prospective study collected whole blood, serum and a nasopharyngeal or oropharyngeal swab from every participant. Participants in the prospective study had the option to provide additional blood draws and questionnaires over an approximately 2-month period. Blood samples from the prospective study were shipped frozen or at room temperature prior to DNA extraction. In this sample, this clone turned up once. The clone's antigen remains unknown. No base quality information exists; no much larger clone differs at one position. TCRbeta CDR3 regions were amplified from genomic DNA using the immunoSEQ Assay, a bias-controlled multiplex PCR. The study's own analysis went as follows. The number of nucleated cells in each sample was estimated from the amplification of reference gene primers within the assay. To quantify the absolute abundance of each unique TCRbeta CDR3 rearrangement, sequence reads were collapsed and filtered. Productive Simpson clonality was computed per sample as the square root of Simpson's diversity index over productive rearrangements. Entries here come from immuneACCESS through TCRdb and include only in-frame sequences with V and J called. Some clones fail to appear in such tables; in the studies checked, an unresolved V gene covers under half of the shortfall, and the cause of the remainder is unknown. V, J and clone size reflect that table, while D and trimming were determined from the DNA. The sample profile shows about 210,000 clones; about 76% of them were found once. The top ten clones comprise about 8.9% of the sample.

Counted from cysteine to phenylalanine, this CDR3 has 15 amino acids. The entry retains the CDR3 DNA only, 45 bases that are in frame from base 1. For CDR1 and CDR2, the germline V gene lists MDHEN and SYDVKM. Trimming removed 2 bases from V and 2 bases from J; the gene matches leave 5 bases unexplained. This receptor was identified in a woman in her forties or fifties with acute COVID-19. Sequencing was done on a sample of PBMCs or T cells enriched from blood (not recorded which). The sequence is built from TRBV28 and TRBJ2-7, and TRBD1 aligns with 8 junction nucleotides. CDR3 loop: CASSLRDRKTYEQYF. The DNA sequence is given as TGTGCCAGCAGTTTAAGGGACAGGAAAACCTACGAGCAGTACTTC.